This T cell receptor beta chain was captured in a study of T-cell reconstitution after alpha-beta-depleted transplantation in children. General study findings and limits: Surviving thymic progenitors and recipient T cells were the source of high TCRbeta diversity at day 60 in some patients. By about two months after transplant, alpha-beta T cells reportedly arose from several hundred graft clones that had expanded.

This clonotype was observed a handful of times. Its matching antigen is unknown. Trimming removed 4 bases from V and 4 bases from J, with 11 bases in between. CDR3 length equals 13 residues. Germline CDR1 and CDR2: SQVTM and ANQGSEA. Researchers prepared the TCRbeta library using unique molecular identifiers, the study reports. TCRdb analysed the PCR reads with MiXCR anew, one entry per CDR3 protein. The sample has some 80,000 distinct CDR3 sequences, 15% to 20% seen once. The V and J genes are TRBV29-1 and TRBJ1-3; D uncertain. The TCR comes from a male patient between 2 and 9 years old who had a stem cell transplant for acute lymphoblastic leukemia, so the T cells may come from the graft donor. The sample here was PBMCs, mostly from graft donor cells, taken 360 days after TCRalphabeta/CD19-depleted stem cell transplant. CDR3 coding DNA: TGCAGCGTTGTATCTCCGAGGGGAAACACCATATATTTT. This encodes CSVVSPRGNTIYF.